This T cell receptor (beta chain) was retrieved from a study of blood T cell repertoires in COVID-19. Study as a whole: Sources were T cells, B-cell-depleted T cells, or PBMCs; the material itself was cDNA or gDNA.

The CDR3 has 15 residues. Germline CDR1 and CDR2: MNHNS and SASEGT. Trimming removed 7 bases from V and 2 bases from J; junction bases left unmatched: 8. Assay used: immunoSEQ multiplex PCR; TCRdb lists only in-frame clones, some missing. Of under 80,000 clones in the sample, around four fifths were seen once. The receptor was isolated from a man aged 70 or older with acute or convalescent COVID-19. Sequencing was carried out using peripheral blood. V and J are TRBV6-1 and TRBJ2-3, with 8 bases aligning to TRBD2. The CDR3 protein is CASTLSGGYTDTQYF. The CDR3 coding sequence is TGTGCCAGCACCCTCTCGGGGGGGTACACAGATACGCAGTATTTT.